These T cell receptor beta chains were read from a single sample in a study of blood T cells in healthy people across ages. MiXCR was run by TCRdb on the 5' RACE reads, yielding one entry per CDR3 protein. The data hold some 1.1 million distinct CDR3 sequences, with around two fifths observed a single time. The sequencing sample was made of blood. The receptors derive from a man aged 18 to 29 in good health. CDR3s include the opening cysteine and the closing phenylalanine or tryptophan. The order of the fields is CDR3 length, V gene, J gene, CDR3 protein.

CDR3 length: 13; V gene: TRBV5-1; J gene: TRBJ1-1; CDR3 protein: CASRPSGSPEAFF
CDR3 length: 14; V gene: TRBV5-1; J gene: .; CDR3 protein: CASSFDRGLSEQYF
CDR3 length: 14; V gene: TRBV6-5; J gene: TRBJ1-1; CDR3 protein: CASSRKTVNTEAFF
CDR3 length: 16; V gene: TRBV9; J gene: TRBJ2-2; CDR3 protein: CASSVRGTGYTGELFF
CDR3 length: 15; V gene: TRBV20-1; J gene: TRBJ1-6; CDR3 protein: CSATAGASYNSPLHF
CDR3 length: 15; V gene: TRBV20-1; J gene: TRBJ2-2; CDR3 protein: CSARARGDPTGELFF
CDR3 length: 14; V gene: TRBV12-3/TRBV12-4; J gene: TRBJ1-1; CDR3 protein: CASRGGHRRTEAFF
CDR3 length: 14; V gene: TRBV20-1; J gene: TRBJ2-7; CDR3 protein: CSASRQGAFSEQYF
CDR3 length: 14; V gene: TRBV6-6; J gene: TRBJ1-2; CDR3 protein: CASTEGITLYGYTF
CDR3 length: 14; V gene: TRBV14; J gene: TRBJ2-1; CDR3 protein: CASSQDFSYNEQFF
CDR3 length: 15; V gene: TRBV7-9; J gene: TRBJ2-7; CDR3 protein: CASSPPGVRDYEQYF
CDR3 length: 12; V gene: TRBV12-3/TRBV12-4; J gene: TRBJ2-1; CDR3 protein: CASSSDRAEQFF
CDR3 length: 20; V gene: TRBV7-9; J gene: TRBJ2-1; CDR3 protein: CASSSSLSRPLGGSYNEQFF
CDR3 length: 16; V gene: TRBV5-1; J gene: TRBJ2-3; CDR3 protein: CASNRLTGRGADTQYF
CDR3 length: 16; V gene: TRBV7-8; J gene: TRBJ1-5; CDR3 protein: CASSLEEGVSNQPQHF
CDR3 length: 14; V gene: TRBV5-1; J gene: TRBJ2-1; CDR3 protein: CASSGERRYNEQFF
CDR3 length: 11; V gene: TRBV12-3/TRBV12-4; J gene: TRBJ2-3; CDR3 protein: CAGSRSRAQYF
CDR3 length: 14; V gene: TRBV4-3; J gene: TRBJ1-4; CDR3 protein: CASSQDAANEKLFF
CDR3 length: 14; V gene: TRBV7-9; J gene: .; CDR3 protein: CASSFSGGANEQYF
CDR3 length: 13; V gene: TRBV7-9; J gene: .; CDR3 protein: CASTQSSTYEQYF
CDR3 length: 13; V gene: TRBV6-5; J gene: TRBJ1-6; CDR3 protein: CASSTDGDSPLHF
CDR3 length: 13; V gene: TRBV6-2/TRBV6-3; J gene: TRBJ2-4; CDR3 protein: CAIRVPLKNIQYF
CDR3 length: 15; V gene: TRBV4-1; J gene: TRBJ1-2; CDR3 protein: CASSQPQEANYGYTF
CDR3 length: 15; V gene: TRBV20-1; J gene: TRBJ2-7; CDR3 protein: CSARDQDRASYEQYF
CDR3 length: 14; V gene: TRBV5-6; J gene: TRBJ1-5; CDR3 protein: CASSLGQHNQPQHF
CDR3 length: 13; V gene: TRBV2; J gene: TRBJ2-3; CDR3 protein: CASWAGDTDTQYF
CDR3 length: 10; V gene: TRBV20-1; J gene: TRBJ2-7; CDR3 protein: CSASPHEQYF
CDR3 length: 16; V gene: TRBV28; J gene: TRBJ1-6; CDR3 protein: CASGTTVSSYNSPLHF
CDR3 length: 15; V gene: TRBV7-9; J gene: TRBJ1-1; CDR3 protein: CASSSETGGGTEAFF
CDR3 length: 15; V gene: TRBV9; J gene: TRBJ1-4; CDR3 protein: CASSVEPGQGEKLFF
CDR3 length: 16; V gene: TRBV10-3; J gene: TRBJ1-2; CDR3 protein: CASGDPIGGIDYGYTF
CDR3 length: 15; V gene: TRBV28; J gene: TRBJ1-1; CDR3 protein: CASSSPGTHNTEAFF
CDR3 length: 13; V gene: TRBV20-1; J gene: TRBJ2-7; CDR3 protein: CSARSASTYEQYF
CDR3 length: 15; V gene: TRBV20-1; J gene: TRBJ2-5; CDR3 protein: CSASLGVGRYNEQYF
CDR3 length: 13; V gene: TRBV20-1; J gene: TRBJ1-1; CDR3 protein: CSASRTQTAEAFF
CDR3 length: 15; V gene: TRBV3-1; J gene: TRBJ2-1; CDR3 protein: CASSHWTGGTNEQFF
CDR3 length: 15; V gene: TRBV9; J gene: TRBJ2-1; CDR3 protein: CASSMMGNVYNEQFF
CDR3 length: 13; V gene: TRBV29-1; J gene: TRBJ2-2; CDR3 protein: CSVRGGLSGELFF
CDR3 length: 15; V gene: TRBV29-1; J gene: TRBJ2-3; CDR3 protein: CSVAPGQGRADTQYF